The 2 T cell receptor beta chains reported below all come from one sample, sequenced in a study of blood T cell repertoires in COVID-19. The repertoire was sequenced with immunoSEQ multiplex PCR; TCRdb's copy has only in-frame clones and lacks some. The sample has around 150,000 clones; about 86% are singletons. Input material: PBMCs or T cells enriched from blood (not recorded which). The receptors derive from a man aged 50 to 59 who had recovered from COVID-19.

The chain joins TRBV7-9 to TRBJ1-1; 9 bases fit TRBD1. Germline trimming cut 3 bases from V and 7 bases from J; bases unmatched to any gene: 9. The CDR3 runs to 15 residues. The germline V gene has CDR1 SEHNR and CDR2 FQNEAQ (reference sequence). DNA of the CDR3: TGTGCCAGCAGCTTGAACCCGGGACAGGGAAATGAAGCTTTCTTT. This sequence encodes CASSLNPGQGNEAFF.

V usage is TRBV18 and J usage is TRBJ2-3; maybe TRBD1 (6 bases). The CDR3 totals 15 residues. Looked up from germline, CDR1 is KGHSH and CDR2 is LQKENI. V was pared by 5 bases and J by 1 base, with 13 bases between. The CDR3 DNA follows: TGTGCCAGCTCAGCGTTGGGGGCTCGCACAGATACGCAGTATTTT. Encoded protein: CASSALGARTDTQYF.